Presented here are 9 T cell receptor beta chains from one specimen sequenced in a study of cytotoxic CD8 clonotypes in ibrutinib-treated CLL. The data were produced by immunoSEQ multiplex PCR, yet TCRdb's version contains in-frame clones alone and is incomplete. The table lists approximately 210,000 clones, 55% to 85% of them singletons, with 13% in the top ten. The sample consisted of PBMCs, taken after 24 months of ibrutinib treatment. The origin of the receptors is a human donor with chronic lymphocytic leukemia.

The count of this clone is one. The chain joins TRBV7-9 to TRBJ1-1; D is undetermined. Germline V gene lookup returns CDR1 SEHNR and CDR2 FQNEAQ (reference sequence). This CDR3 region has 15 residues. Trimming removed 1 base from V and 0 bases from J, with 9 bases in between. The DNA for the CDR3 is TGTGCCAGCAGCTTAGTAGGCCAGATGAACACTGAAGCTTTCTTT. It translates to CASSLVGQMNTEAFF.

This clone has just a few counts. The chain is built from TRBV5-6 and TRBJ1-2, with 10 bases aligning to TRBD1. CDR3 size: 15 residues. Losses at the gene ends were 4 bases for V and 0 bases for J; bases not matched to a gene: 3. Germline V gene lookup returns CDR1 SGHDT and CDR2 YYEEEE. The CDR3, as DNA: TGTGCCAGCAGCCTGGACAGGGGGGCTAACTATGGCTACACCTTC. As protein: CASSLDRGANYGYTF.

The rearrangement uses TRBV28 and TRBJ2-1, with 9 nucleotides matching TRBD1. CDR3 length: 14 amino acids. V trimming: 7 bases; J trimming: 4 bases; junction bases outside the gene matches: 5. Germline CDR1 MDHEN, CDR2 SYDVKM. CDR3 in DNA: TGTGCCAGCAACCCCGGGACAGGGTACAATGAGCAGTTCTTC. Translating it yields CASNPGTGYNEQFF.

The CDR3 spells CASSPYGGANPTEAFF. CDR3 coding DNA: TGTGCCAGCTCACCTTATGGGGGGGCGAACCCCACTGAAGCTTTCTTT. The gene calls are TRBV18 and TRBJ1-1, with D possibly being TRBD1 (6 bases). Per the germline V gene, CDR1 is KGHSH and CDR2 is LQKENI. The V end was cut by 3 bases, the J end by 4 bases, with 18 bases between. The CDR3 has 16 residues. Complete variable domain (other parts from reference TRBV18 and TRBJ1-1): NAGVMQNPRHLVRRRGQEARLRCSPMKGHSHVYWYRQLPEEGLKFMVYLQKENIIDESGMPKERFSAEFPKEGPSILRIQQVVRGDSAAYFCASSPYGGANPTEAFFGQGTRLTVV.

J is TRBJ1-2 and V is TRBV6-1; no clear D gene. The V end was cut by 3 bases, the J end by 5 bases, with 10 bases between. CDR3 length equals 13 residues. Germline V CDR1 and CDR2: MNHNS, SASEGT. In DNA, the CDR3 is TGTGCCAGCAGTGATACAGCGACATATGGCTACACCTTC. It specifies CASSDTATYGYTF.

The chain employs TRBV25-1 and TRBJ2-7, with D possibly being TRBD2 (5 bases). Germline V gene data show CDR1 as MGHDK and CDR2 as SYGVNS. The CDR3 is 13 residues long. Deletions cut 1 base from V and 2 bases from J, with 6 bases between. As DNA, the CDR3 is TGTGCCAGCAGTGAATTACTAGCCTACGAGCAGTACTTC. Protein sequence: CASSELLAYEQYF.

The genes are TRBV19 and TRBJ1-3; weak D call: TRBD1 (5 bases). In germline, CDR1 is LNHDA, CDR2 SQIVND (reference sequence). The CDR3 sequence is 13 residues long. The V and J ends lost 7 bases and 3 bases respectively, with 10 bases between them. For the CDR3, the DNA is TGTGCCAGTACCAAGACAGTTGGAAACACCATATATTTT. Its translation: CASTKTVGNTIYF.

In its sample, this clone was seen a few times. This chain joins TRBV5-1 and TRBJ2-2, with 9 bases fitting TRBD1. CDR3 length: 15 amino acids. Trimming at V came to 2 bases and at J to 4 bases, leaving 3 bases not matched to a gene. Per the germline V gene, CDR1 is SGHRS and CDR2 is YFSETQ. The CDR3 protein is CASSFLTGGTGELFF. The CDR3 DNA reads TGCGCCAGCAGCTTCCTGACAGGGGGCACCGGGGAGCTGTTTTTT.

J is TRBJ2-7 and V is TRBV6-5; TRBD2 agrees at 10 bases. The CDR3 runs 14 residues. From germline, CDR1 is MNHEY and CDR2 SVGAGI. V shed 6 bases, J shed 6 bases, and the junction held 8 bases outside the gene matches. CDR3: CASRQTERGGEQYF. The DNA for the CDR3 is TGTGCCAGCAGACAAACCGAGCGGGGGGGCGAGCAGTACTTC.